This T cell receptor beta chain comes out of a study of T cell repertoires in cytomegalovirus infection. The study's findings and limits: The cumulative frequency of public TCR beta families distinguished individuals who carried CMV together with the relevant HLA.

This clonotype was observed a handful of times. Antigen specificity is unknown. TCRdb re-derived calls from the reads in MiXCR, one entry per CDR3 protein. The table has roughly 500,000 distinct CDR3 sequences, about 33% seen once. The germline V gene encodes CDR1 MNHNS and CDR2 SASEGT. V dropped 8 bases and J dropped 3; count of bases not matched to a gene: 13. The CDR3 is made up of 16 amino acids. This clonotype was obtained from a human donor in good health (CMV status not recorded). Some clones in this sample may be carry-over from other donors' samples. The V call is TRBV6-1, the J call TRBJ2-7; 10 bases fit TRBD2. Source: cultured PBMCs, taken from culture after CMV antigen stimulation. The CDR3 protein is CASGDDLAGDLYEQYF. In nucleotides, the CDR3 is TGTGCCAGCGGAGATGACCTAGCGGGAGATCTCTACGAGCAGTACTTC.